This T cell receptor (beta chain) comes out of a study of CD4 T cells in relation to SARS-CoV-2 and coronaviruses. For the study at large: The HLA restriction of the shared crossreactive spike epitopes was mapped.

The study's findings and limits: Compared with monoreactive clones, crossreactive clones showed significantly weaker SARS-CoV-2 expansion.

In regard to this clone: Its antigen remains unidentified.

The unexposed donors gave CD4+ T cells in 2011-2018, prior to COVID-19. Naive and memory CD4+ T cell DNA was deep-sequenced without culture. Sequencing used immunoSEQ multiplex PCR; TCRdb keeps in-frame clones, though not all of them. The sample carries nearly 70,000 clones, 80% to 95% recorded once. The sequencing sample was made of naive CD4+ T cells from PBMCs. This sample's subset: naive CD4+ T cells isolated by negative enrichment. The sequence was obtained from a human donor in good health.

CDR3 amino acids: CASRASGDYTGELFF. CDR3 nucleotides: TGTGCCAGCAGAGCTAGCGGGGATTACACCGGGGAGCTGTTTTTT. The J gene is TRBJ2-2, the V gene TRBV6-4; 9 nucleotides agree with TRBD2. CDR1 is MRHNA and CDR2 is SNTAGT in the germline V gene. The CDR3 has 15 residues. The junction had 5 bases not matched to a gene; V was cut back by 6 bases and J by 3 bases.